The 28 T cell receptor beta chains presented below share a single source sample, sequenced in a study of blood T cell repertoires in COVID-19. Measured with immunoSEQ multiplex PCR; TCRdb has only the in-frame clones, and not every one. The sample records just under 350,000 clones, around 90% being singletons. The sequenced material came from peripheral blood. The receptors originated from a woman aged 18-35 years who had recovered from COVID-19.

The rearrangement uses TRBV12-3 or TRBV12-4 and TRBJ1-2, with TRBD1 as a possible D gene (5 bases). The CDR3 totals 13 residues. V lost 1 base and J 10 bases, leaving 13 bases between the germline ends. CDR3 DNA: TGTGCCAGCAGTTTAGATGACAGCTTGAACTACACCTTC. Protein product: CASSLDDSLNYTF.

The chain couples TRBV6-5 to TRBJ1-1, with D perhaps TRBD1 (5 bases). Trimming took off 0 bases at V and 0 bases at J, with 8 bases between the two ends. This CDR3 is built from 15 residues. CDR1 and CDR2 from the germline V gene are MNHEY and SVGAGI. The CDR3 region has the DNA TGTGCCAGCAGTTACTCCCGACAGATGAACACTGAAGCTTTCTTT. Translation: CASSYSRQMNTEAFF.

V is TRBV30 and J is TRBJ1-1, with a weak D call TRBD1 (5 bases). The CDR3 contains 13 residues. V was shortened by 2 bases and J by 2 bases, with 9 bases between the two germline ends. Germline V gives CDR1 GTSNPN, CDR2 SVGIG (reference sequence). For the CDR3, the DNA is TGTGCCTGGAGTCTAGGGACTAACACTGAAGCTTTCTTT. Encoded protein: CAWSLGTNTEAFF. Combining the CDR3 with reference TRBV30 and TRBJ1-1 gives the whole variable domain SQTIHQWPATLVQPVGSPLSLECTVEGTSNPNLYWYRQAAGRGLQLLFYSVGIGQISSEVPQNLSASRPQDRQFILSSKKLLLSDSGFYLCAWSLGTNTEAFFGQGTRLTVV.

The chain has TRBV10-3 and TRBJ2-1; 7 nucleotides match TRBD2. CDR1 is ENHRY, CDR2 SYGVKD, per germline. The CDR3 contains 16 residues. Unmatched junction bases numbered 7, after V lost 0 bases and J lost 5 bases. This CDR3 is CAISESAGPPDNEQFF. In nucleotides, the CDR3 is TGTGCCATCAGTGAGTCAGCGGGGCCGCCGGACAATGAGCAGTTCTTC.

V gene TRBV18 combines with J gene TRBJ1-2, with D possibly matching TRBD1 (5 bases). V was pared by 5 bases and J by 6 bases, with 10 bases between. The CDR3 covers 12 residues. Germline CDR1 is KGHSH and CDR2 is LQKENI. The CDR3 spells CASSTPRDGYTF. Written as DNA, the CDR3 is TGTGCCAGCTCAACCCCCAGGGATGGCTACACCTTC.

The chain combines TRBV5-1 with TRBJ2-2, with a weak D call TRBD1 (5 bases). V was pared by 4 bases and J by 5 bases, with 12 bases between. Germline CDR1 and CDR2: SGHRS and YFSETQ. The CDR3 has 14 residues. The CDR3 DNA reads as TGCGCCAGCAGCATAGGACACAAAACCGGGGAGCTGTTTTTT. The encoded protein is CASSIGHKTGELFF.

The chain carries TRBV10-3 and TRBJ2-3; 8 bases line up with TRBD2. V was pared by 0 bases and J by 5 bases, with 4 bases of the junction left unmatched. The CDR3 length is 15 residues. Germline V gene data show CDR1 as ENHRY and CDR2 as SYGVKD. CDR3 bases: TGTGCCATCAGTGAGTCCGGGGGGGATATAGATACGCAGTATTTT. Translated, it gives CAISESGGDIDTQYF.

V and J are TRBV5-4 and TRBJ2-1; 10 bases map to TRBD2. The trim removed 3 bases at V and 8 bases at J, leaving 8 bases unmatched. Germline V lookup: CDR1 SGHNT, CDR2 YYREEE (reference sequence). The CDR3 runs to 15 residues. Here the CDR3 DNA reads TGTGCCAGCAGCTCGGCACTAGCGGGATCGCATGAGCAGTTCTTC. Translation: CASSSALAGSHEQFF.

The chain recombines TRBV27 with TRBJ2-1, with a possible D match to TRBD1 (6 bases). This CDR3 is 15 amino acids long. With 4 bases removed from V and 5 bases from J, the gap between germline ends came to 15 bases. Per the germline V gene, CDR1 is MNHEY and CDR2 is SMNVEV (reference sequence). The CDR3 loop reads CASSWRMGAHNEQFF. As DNA, the CDR3 is TGTGCCAGCAGTTGGAGGATGGGGGCTCACAATGAGCAGTTCTTC.

CDR3: CASSHRDRATEAFF. CDR3 bases: TGCGCCAGCAGCCATAGGGACAGGGCCACTGAAGCTTTCTTT. The V call is TRBV4-1, the J call TRBJ1-1; 9 bases are shared with TRBD1. V gave up 3 bases and J gave up 4 bases; unmatched junction bases: 3. The CDR3 totals 14 residues. The germline CDR1 and CDR2 sequences are MGHRA and YSYEKL.

This rearrangement joins TRBV6-2 or TRBV6-3 to TRBJ1-5, with D hard to call. This CDR3 comprises 15 residues. Trimming removed 2 bases from V and 0 bases from J, with 8 bases in between. Per germline, CDR1 MNHEY and CDR2 SVGEGT. CDR3 in amino acids: CASSYPSSSNQPQHF. For the CDR3, the DNA is TGTGCCAGCAGTTACCCGTCCTCTAGCAATCAGCCCCAGCATTTT.

This chain connects TRBV23-1 to TRBJ2-2; 7 bases line up with TRBD2. TRBV23-1 is an ORF for which the function is uncertain. This CDR3 is 18 amino acids long. J gave up 3 bases and V 1 base, and 11 bases lay outside the gene matches. The CDR3 protein is CASSQFWGRGEYTGELFF. The CDR3 nucleotides are TGCGCCAGCAGTCAATTTTGGGGCCGGGGGGAGTACACCGGGGAGCTGTTTTTT.

This clone was counted once. This chain joins TRBV7-2 and TRBJ2-3, with D tentatively TRBD2 (10 bases). V lost 5 bases to trimming and J lost 6 bases, with 18 bases between them. The CDR3 loop spans 15 amino acids. The V gene's germline CDR1 is SGHTA and CDR2 FQGNSA. The DNA for the CDR3 is TGTGCCAGCAGCCTAACTAGCGGGACAGGGGATACGCAGTATTTT. This encodes CASSLTSGTGDTQYF.

The chain combines TRBV12-3 or TRBV12-4 with TRBJ2-1; 7 bases are shared with TRBD1. The CDR3 contains 13 residues. J was trimmed by 10 bases and V by 5 bases; bases with no gene match: 8. CDR3 in DNA: TGTGCCAGCAGTGCGGACAGGTTGGGCGAGCAGTTCTTC. Translation gives CASSADRLGEQFF.

In its sample, this clone was seen once. V gene TRBV24-1 combines with J gene TRBJ2-2, with 8 bases aligning to TRBD2. The CDR3 length is 15 residues. The V gene's germline CDR1 is KGHDR and CDR2 SFDVKD. Germline trimming cut 3 bases from V and 4 bases from J; bases unmatched to any gene: 3. CDR3 DNA sequence: TGTGCCACCAGTGATAGCCTAGCGGGCACCGGGGAGCTGTTTTTT. It encodes CATSDSLAGTGELFF.

The chain employs TRBV7-2 and TRBJ2-3; 13 positions agree with TRBD2. Germline CDR1 is SGHTA and CDR2 is FQGNSA. The CDR3 totals 15 residues. After removal of 4 bases from V and 4 bases from J, the junction contained 2 bases not matched to a gene. CDR3 coding DNA: TGTGCCAGCAGCTCACTAGCGGGAGGGCCAGATACGCAGTATTTT. Residues: CASSSLAGGPDTQYF.

CDR3 region: CATSDLPSGSPSYNEQFF. CDR3 nucleotides: TGTGCCACCAGTGATCTACCTAGCGGGAGCCCTTCCTACAATGAGCAGTTCTTC. This sequence joins TRBV24-1 and TRBJ2-1; 10 nucleotides match TRBD2. Germline-derived CDR1 and CDR2 are KGHDR and SFDVKD. With V trimmed by 3 bases and J by 1 base, 8 bases remained unmatched. The CDR3 covers 18 residues.

V gene TRBV14 combines with J gene TRBJ2-1, with TRBD2 matching 8 bases. The CDR3 is 15 amino acids. CDR1 and CDR2 (germline): SGHDN, FVKESK. Trimming at V came to 0 bases and at J to 9 bases, leaving 7 bases not matched to a gene. CDR3 sequence reads: CASSQDPGGYGEQFF. The CDR3, as DNA: TGTGCCAGCAGCCAAGATCCGGGAGGGTATGGTGAGCAGTTCTTC.

The rearrangement links TRBV7-9 to TRBJ2-1; 16 bases fit TRBD2. V lost 1 base and J lost 8; bases outside the gene matches: 8. The CDR3 contains 18 residues. Germline CDR1 and CDR2: SEHNR and FQNEAQ (reference sequence). CDR3 nucleotide sequence: TGTGCCAGCAGCTTAGTCCCCGGGACTAGCGGGAGGGCCCATGAGCAGTTCTTC. Protein: CASSLVPGTSGRAHEQFF.

The J gene is TRBJ2-3, the V gene TRBV7-8; D is unresolved. CDR1 is SGHVS, CDR2 FQNEAQ, per germline. Trimming cost V 2 bases and J 6 bases, with 12 bases left between them. The CDR3 extends over 14 amino acids. The CDR3 nucleotides read TGTGCCAGCAGCTTACGCGCCCACGGGGATACGCAGTATTTT. Protein sequence: CASSLRAHGDTQYF.

This clone was counted a single time. This sequence joins TRBV5-1 and TRBJ2-1; TRBD2 aligns across 12 bases. Germline loops: CDR1 SGHRS, CDR2 YFSETQ. V gave up 4 bases and J gave up 2 bases; unmatched junction bases: 4. The CDR3 is made up of 16 amino acids. The CDR3 here is CASSARLAGAYNEQFF. DNA of the CDR3: TGCGCCAGCAGCGCCAGACTAGCGGGAGCCTACAATGAGCAGTTCTTC.

J is TRBJ2-3 and V is TRBV10-2; 13 bases map to TRBD2. This CDR3 contains 16 residues. Germline trimming cut 4 bases from V and 1 base from J; bases unmatched to any gene: 2. Germline CDR1 and CDR2: WSHSY and SAAADI. The CDR3 loop is CASSGGLAGGTDTQYF. CDR3 DNA: TGCGCCAGCAGTGGCGGACTAGCGGGGGGCACAGATACGCAGTATTTT.

This clone was seen once. V is TRBV2 and J is TRBJ2-3; 7 bases match TRBD2. The CDR3 runs to 18 residues. V lost 5 bases and J lost 1; bases outside the gene matches: 15. Germline CDR1 and CDR2: SNHLY and FYNNEI. Written as DNA, the CDR3 is TGTGCCAGCAGTCTCCGTGGGTGGCGGGAGTTTGGCACAGATACGCAGTATTTT. It specifies CASSLRGWREFGTDTQYF.

This chain links TRBV18 with TRBJ1-1, with 10 bases fitting TRBD1. With 5 bases clipped from V and 5 bases from J, the junction kept 8 bases outside the gene matches. The CDR3 is 15 amino acids. In germline, CDR1 is KGHSH, CDR2 LQKENI. In DNA, the CDR3 is TGTGCCAGCTCAAACAGGGACAGGGGTCGGACTGAAGCTTTCTTT. Translation: CASSNRDRGRTEAFF.

The rearrangement links TRBV5-1 to TRBJ1-2; D possibly corresponds to TRBD1 (5 bases). The CDR3 extends over 16 amino acids. Trimming removed 4 bases at V and 5 bases at J, with 21 bases between. Germline values: CDR1 SGHRS, CDR2 YFSETQ. CDR3 loop: CASSLMWGDALYGYTF. The CDR3 nucleotides are TGCGCCAGCAGCCTCATGTGGGGGGACGCACTTTATGGCTACACCTTC. Complete variable domain (other parts from reference TRBV5-1 and TRBJ1-2): KAGVTQTPRYLIKTRGQQVTLSCSPISGHRSVSWYQQTPGQGLQFLFEYFSETQRNKGNFPGRFSGRQFSNSRSEMNVSTLELGDSALYLCASSLMWGDALYGYTFGSGTRLTVV.

The genes are TRBV6-1 and TRBJ1-2; no firm D call. The CDR3 covers 14 residues. CDR1 and CDR2 from the germline V gene are MNHNS and SASEGT. The V end was cut by 0 bases, the J end by 4 bases, with 9 bases between. The CDR3: CASSEAGGGYGYTF. CDR3 coding DNA: TGTGCCAGCAGTGAAGCCGGAGGAGGCTATGGCTACACCTTC.

V is TRBV3-1 (or the pseudogene TRBV3-2) and J is TRBJ2-2, with 11 bases lining up with TRBD2. The CDR3 has 21 residues. V lost 2 bases and J lost 5; bases outside the gene matches: 19. CDR1 is LGHDT and CDR2 is YNNKEL in the germline V gene (reference sequence). Here the CDR3 reads CASSQSPYPLAGAQGTGELFF. The CDR3 DNA is TGTGCCAGCAGCCAAAGTCCCTACCCACTAGCGGGAGCGCAGGGAACCGGGGAGCTGTTTTTT.

This chain links TRBV2 with TRBJ2-1, with a possible D match to TRBD1 (5 bases). The V end was cut by 4 bases, the J end by 9 bases, with 19 bases between. The CDR3 extends over 15 amino acids. The germline V gene encodes CDR1 SNHLY and CDR2 FYNNEI. CDR3 bases: TGTGCCAGCAGTGCAACCAATTATAGGGGCCCTGAGCAGTTCTTC. Translated, it gives CASSATNYRGPEQFF. Based on the CDR3 plus reference TRBV2 and TRBJ2-1, the full variable domain is EPEVTQTPSHQVTQMGQEVILRCVPISNHLYFYWYRQILGQKVEFLVSFYNNEISEKSEIFDDQFSVERPDGSNFTLKIRSTKLEDSAMYFCASSATNYRGPEQFFGPGTRLTVL.